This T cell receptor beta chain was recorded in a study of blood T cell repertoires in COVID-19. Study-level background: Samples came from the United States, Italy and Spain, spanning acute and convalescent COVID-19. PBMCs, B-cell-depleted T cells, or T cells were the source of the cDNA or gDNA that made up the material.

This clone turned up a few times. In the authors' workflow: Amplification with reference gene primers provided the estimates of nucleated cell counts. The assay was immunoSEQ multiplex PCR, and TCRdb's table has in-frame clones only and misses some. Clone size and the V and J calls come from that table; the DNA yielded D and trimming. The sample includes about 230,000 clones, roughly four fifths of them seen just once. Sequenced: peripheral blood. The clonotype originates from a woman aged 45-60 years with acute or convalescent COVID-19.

The CDR3 loop reads CASSVLAGVIHEQFF. Written as DNA, the CDR3 is TGTGCCAGCAGCGTCCTAGCGGGAGTAATTCATGAGCAGTTCTTC. The chain uses TRBV13 and TRBJ2-1; 10 positions match TRBD2. Germline loops: CDR1 PRHDT, CDR2 FYEKMQ (reference sequence). This CDR3 contains 15 residues. V was pared by 5 bases and J by 8 bases, with 9 bases of the junction left unmatched.